Listed below are T cell receptor beta chains from one sample, sequenced in a study of response to subunit inactivated influenza vaccine. MiXCR was run by TCRdb on the RT-PCR reads, yielding one entry per CDR3 protein. The table lists over 650,000 distinct CDR3 sequences, about 18% of them singletons. Specimen: PBMCs from blood, collected around 5 days after vaccination. The receptors shown here come from a middle-aged man who received an inactivated influenza vaccine. Each CDR3 is given with its conserved first and last residue. A D gene is named only where the DNA matches it firmly. Not all rows give a size; the values are once, few, many and, for expanded clones, a class.

j_gene: TRBJ1-5; d_gene: NA; v_gene: TRBV7-8; abundance: NA; CDR3aa: CASSLSRAGGPQHF; CDR3nt: TGTGCCAGCAGCTTATCTCGGGCAGGTGGGCCCCAGCATTTT
j_gene: TRBJ1-1; d_gene: TRBD1; v_gene: TRBV6-1; abundance: NA; CDR3aa: CASSDRGYRNTEAFF; CDR3nt: TGTGCCAGCAGCGACAGGGGGTATAGGAACACTGAAGCTTTCTTT
j_gene: TRBJ2-5; d_gene: TRBD2; v_gene: TRBV11-2; abundance: NA; CDR3aa: CASTSHETSALETQYF; CDR3nt: TGTGCCAGCACCTCACATGAGACTAGCGCCTTAGAGACCCAGTACTTC
j_gene: TRBJ2-1; d_gene: TRBD1; v_gene: TRBV5-1; abundance: NA; CDR3aa: CASGPGQGFDEQFF; CDR3nt: TGCGCCAGCGGGCCGGGACAGGGGTTCGATGAGCAGTTCTTC
j_gene: TRBJ2-2; d_gene: NA; v_gene: TRBV5-4; abundance: NA; CDR3aa: CASSLGRGVTGELFF; CDR3nt: TGTGCCAGCAGCTTGGGCAGGGGAGTCACCGGGGAGCTGTTTTTT
j_gene: TRBJ2-2; d_gene: NA; v_gene: TRBV12-3/TRBV12-4; abundance: few; CDR3aa: CASRLVRSTGELFF; CDR3nt: TGTGCCAGTAGACTAGTAAGGAGCACCGGGGAGCTGTTTTTT
j_gene: TRBJ1-1; d_gene: NA; v_gene: TRBV30; abundance: NA; CDR3aa: CAWSEGLYTEAFF; CDR3nt: TGTGCCTGGAGTGAAGGGTTGTACACTGAAGCTTTCTTT
j_gene: TRBJ2-1; d_gene: TRBD2; v_gene: TRBV4-2; abundance: many; CDR3aa: CASSLSGGALNEQFF; CDR3nt: TGTGCCAGCAGCCTTAGCGGGGGGGCCTTGAATGAGCAGTTCTTC
j_gene: TRBJ2-5; d_gene: NA; v_gene: TRBV15; abundance: NA; CDR3aa: CATSSRETQYF; CDR3nt: TGTGCCACCAGCTCCCGGGAGACCCAGTACTTC
j_gene: TRBJ2-3; d_gene: TRBD1; v_gene: TRBV5-1; abundance: few; CDR3aa: CASCYRQGADTQYF; CDR3nt: TGCGCCAGCTGCTACCGACAGGGAGCAGATACGCAGTATTTT
j_gene: TRBJ1-5; d_gene: NA; v_gene: TRBV6-2/TRBV6-3; abundance: NA; CDR3aa: CASSPGELPYQPQHF; CDR3nt: TGTGCCAGCAGCCCAGGTGAGCTTCCATATCAGCCCCAGCATTTT
j_gene: TRBJ1-5; d_gene: NA; v_gene: TRBV7-9; abundance: few; CDR3aa: CASSLASNNQPQHF; CDR3nt: TGTGCCAGCAGCTTAGCGTCGAACAATCAGCCCCAGCATTTT
j_gene: TRBJ1-1; d_gene: NA; v_gene: TRBV2; abundance: NA; CDR3aa: CASSEFLSDDTEAFF; CDR3nt: TGTGCCAGCAGTGAATTCCTGAGCGATGACACTGAAGCTTTCTTT
j_gene: TRBJ2-2; d_gene: NA; v_gene: TRBV11-2; abundance: NA; CDR3aa: CASSLDAGIGELFF; CDR3nt: TGTGCCAGCAGCTTAGATGCGGGAATCGGGGAGCTGTTTTTT
j_gene: TRBJ2-1; d_gene: TRBD2; v_gene: TRBV29-1; abundance: NA; CDR3aa: CSWGGGRSYNEQFF; CDR3nt: TGCAGCTGGGGGGGGGGTAGGTCCTACAATGAGCAGTTCTTC
j_gene: TRBJ2-1; d_gene: NA; v_gene: TRBV28; abundance: few; CDR3aa: CASEAGGSYNEQFF; CDR3nt: TGTGCCAGCGAGGCCGGGGGATCATACAATGAGCAGTTCTTC
j_gene: TRBJ2-1; d_gene: TRBD2; v_gene: TRBV7-8; abundance: NA; CDR3aa: CASSLNPGLANEQFF; CDR3nt: TGTGCCAGCAGCTTAAACCCTGGACTAGCTAATGAGCAGTTCTTC
j_gene: TRBJ2-5; d_gene: NA; v_gene: TRBV12-3/TRBV12-4; abundance: many; CDR3aa: CASTLSGRAAETQYF; CDR3nt: TGTGCCAGCACCCTTAGCGGTCGGGCGGCAGAGACCCAGTACTTC